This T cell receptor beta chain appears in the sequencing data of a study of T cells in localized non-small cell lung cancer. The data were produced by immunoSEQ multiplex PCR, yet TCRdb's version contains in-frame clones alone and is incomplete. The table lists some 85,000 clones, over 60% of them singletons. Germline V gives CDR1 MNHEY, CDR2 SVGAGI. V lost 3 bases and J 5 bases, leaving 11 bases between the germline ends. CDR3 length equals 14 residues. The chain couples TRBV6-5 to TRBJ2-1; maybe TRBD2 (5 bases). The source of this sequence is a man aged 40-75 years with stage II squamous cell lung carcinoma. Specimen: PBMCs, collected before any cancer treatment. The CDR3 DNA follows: TGTGCCAGCAGTTATCTCGACGGGGACAATGAGCAGTTCTTC. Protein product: CASSYLDGDNEQFF.